This T cell receptor (beta chain) is from a study of CXCR3-negative and CXCR3-positive naive CD8 T cells. Regarding the study as a whole: Against CXCR3-negative naive cells, CXCR3-positive naive cells showed more hydrophobic TRB CDR3s.

Cells that were CD45RO-CCR7+CD27+CD95- constituted naive CD8+ T cells. UMI-tagged TRB cDNA libraries were built via 5' RACE. TCRdb re-called the 5' RACE reads; one entry per CDR3 protein, DNA not given. There are some 68,000 distinct CDR3 sequences in the sample, with around 4.8% held by the top ten. The CDR3 contains 17 residues. The V gene's germline CDR1 is LGHNA and CDR2 YSLEER. Concerning this clonotype itself: The target antigen is unknown.

The TCR originated in a human donor in good health. Some clones in this sample may be carry-over from other donors' samples. Sample: naive CXCR3+ CD8+ T cells from blood. Subset described: CD45RO-CCR7+CD27+CD95- naive CD8+ T cells expressing CXCR3 (TNR3+). V usage is TRBV4-3 and J usage is TRBJ2-1; checking the TCRdb D call of TRBD1 is not possible without DNA. The CDR3 region is CASSQAGSGSSYNEQFF.